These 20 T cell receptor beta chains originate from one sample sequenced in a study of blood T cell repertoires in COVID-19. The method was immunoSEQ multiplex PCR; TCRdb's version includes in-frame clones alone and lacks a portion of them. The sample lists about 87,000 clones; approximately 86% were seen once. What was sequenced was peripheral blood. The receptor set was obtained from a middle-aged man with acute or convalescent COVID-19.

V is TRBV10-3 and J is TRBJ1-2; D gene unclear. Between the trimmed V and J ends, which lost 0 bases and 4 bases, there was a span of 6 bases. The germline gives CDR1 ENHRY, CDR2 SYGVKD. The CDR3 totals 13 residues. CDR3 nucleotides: TGTGCCATCAGTGAGTCGCGCCTCTATGGCTACACCTTC. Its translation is CAISESRLYGYTF.

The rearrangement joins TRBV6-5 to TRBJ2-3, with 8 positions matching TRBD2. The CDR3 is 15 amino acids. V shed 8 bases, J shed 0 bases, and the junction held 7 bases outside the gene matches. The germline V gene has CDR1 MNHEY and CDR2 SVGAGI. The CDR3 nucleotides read TGTGCCAGCGGGGCAAGCGGGGGTAGCACAGATACGCAGTATTTT. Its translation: CASGASGGSTDTQYF.

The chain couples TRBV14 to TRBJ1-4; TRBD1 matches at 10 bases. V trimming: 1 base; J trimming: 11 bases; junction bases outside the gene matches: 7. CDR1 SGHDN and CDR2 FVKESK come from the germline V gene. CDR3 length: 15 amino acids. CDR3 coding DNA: TGTGCCAGCAGCCAAGCCGGGACAGGGGATATTAAACTGTTTTTT. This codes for CASSQAGTGDIKLFF.

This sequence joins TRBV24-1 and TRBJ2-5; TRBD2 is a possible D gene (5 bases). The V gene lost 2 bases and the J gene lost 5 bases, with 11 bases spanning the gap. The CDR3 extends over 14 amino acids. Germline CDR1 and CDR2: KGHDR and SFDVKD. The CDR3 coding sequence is TGTGCCACCAGTGATTCCCCGGGGTTGGAGACCCAGTACTTC. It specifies CATSDSPGLETQYF.

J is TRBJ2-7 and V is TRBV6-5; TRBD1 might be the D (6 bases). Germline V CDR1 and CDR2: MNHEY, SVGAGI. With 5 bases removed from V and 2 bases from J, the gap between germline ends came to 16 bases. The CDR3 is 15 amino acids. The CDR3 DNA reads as TGTGCCAGCAGTAGACAGGCTCATACTCCCTACGAGCAGTACTTC. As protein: CASSRQAHTPYEQYF.

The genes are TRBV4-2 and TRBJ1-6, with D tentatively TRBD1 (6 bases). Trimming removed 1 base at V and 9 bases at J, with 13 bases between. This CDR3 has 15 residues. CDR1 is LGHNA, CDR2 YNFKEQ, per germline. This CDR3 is CASSQAGAVLSPLHF. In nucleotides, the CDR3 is TGTGCCAGCAGCCAAGCAGGGGCAGTACTTTCACCCCTCCACTTT.

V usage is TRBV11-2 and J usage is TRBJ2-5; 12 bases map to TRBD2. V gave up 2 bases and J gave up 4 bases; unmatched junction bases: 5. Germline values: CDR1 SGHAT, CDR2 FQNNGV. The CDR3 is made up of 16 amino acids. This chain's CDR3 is CASSLNLAGGPETQYF. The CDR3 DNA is TGTGCCAGCAGCTTAAATCTAGCGGGGGGGCCAGAGACCCAGTACTTC.

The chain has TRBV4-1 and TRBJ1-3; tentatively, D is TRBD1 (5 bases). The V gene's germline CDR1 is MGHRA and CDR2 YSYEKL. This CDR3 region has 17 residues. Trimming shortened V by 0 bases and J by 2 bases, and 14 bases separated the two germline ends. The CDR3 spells CASSQEGAGRTGNTIYF. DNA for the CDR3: TGCGCCAGCAGCCAAGAAGGGGCAGGGAGGACTGGAAACACCATATATTTT.

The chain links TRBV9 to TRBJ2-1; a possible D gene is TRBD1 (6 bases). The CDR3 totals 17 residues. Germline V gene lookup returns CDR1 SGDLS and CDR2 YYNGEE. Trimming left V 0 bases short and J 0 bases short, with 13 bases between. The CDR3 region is CASSVGDTRNSYNEQFF. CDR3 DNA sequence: TGTGCCAGCAGCGTAGGGGACACACGAAACTCCTACAATGAGCAGTTCTTC.

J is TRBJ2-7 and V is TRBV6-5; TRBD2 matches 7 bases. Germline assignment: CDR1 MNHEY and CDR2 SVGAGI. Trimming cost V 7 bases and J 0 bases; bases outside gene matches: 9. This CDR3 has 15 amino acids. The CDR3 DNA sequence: TGTGCCAGCACGAGGTCCGGGACTAACTCCTACGAGCAGTACTTC. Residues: CASTRSGTNSYEQYF.

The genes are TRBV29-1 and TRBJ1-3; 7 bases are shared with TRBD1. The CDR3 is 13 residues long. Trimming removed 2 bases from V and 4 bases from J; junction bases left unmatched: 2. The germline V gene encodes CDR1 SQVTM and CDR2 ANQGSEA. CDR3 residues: CSVEQQGGNTIYF. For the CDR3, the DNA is TGCAGCGTTGAACAACAGGGGGGAAACACCATATATTTT.

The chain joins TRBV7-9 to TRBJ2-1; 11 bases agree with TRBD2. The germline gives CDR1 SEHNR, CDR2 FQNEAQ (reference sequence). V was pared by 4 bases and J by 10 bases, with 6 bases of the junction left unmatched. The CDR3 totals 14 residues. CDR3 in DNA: TGTGCCAGCAGCTGGTCCGGGACTAGCGGAGAGCAGTTCTTC. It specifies CASSWSGTSGEQFF. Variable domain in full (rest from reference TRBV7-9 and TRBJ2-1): DTGVSQNPRHKITKRGQNVTFRCDPISEHNRLYWYRQTLGQGPEFLTYFQNEAQLEKSRLLSDRFSAERPKGSFSTLEIQRTEQGDSAMYLCASSWSGTSGEQFFGPGTRLTVL.

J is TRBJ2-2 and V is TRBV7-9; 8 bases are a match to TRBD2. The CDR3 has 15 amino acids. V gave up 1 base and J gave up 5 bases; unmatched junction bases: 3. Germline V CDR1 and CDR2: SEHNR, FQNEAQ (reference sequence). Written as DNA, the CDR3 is TGTGCCAGCAGCTTAGGAGCGGGAGTAACCGGGGAGCTGTTTTTT. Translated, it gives CASSLGAGVTGELFF.

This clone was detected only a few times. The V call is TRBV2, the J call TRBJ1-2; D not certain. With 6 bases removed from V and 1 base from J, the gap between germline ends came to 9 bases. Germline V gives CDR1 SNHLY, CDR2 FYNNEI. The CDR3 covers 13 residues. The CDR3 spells CASREQINYGYTF. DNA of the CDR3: TGTGCCAGCAGGGAACAGATTAACTATGGCTACACCTTC.

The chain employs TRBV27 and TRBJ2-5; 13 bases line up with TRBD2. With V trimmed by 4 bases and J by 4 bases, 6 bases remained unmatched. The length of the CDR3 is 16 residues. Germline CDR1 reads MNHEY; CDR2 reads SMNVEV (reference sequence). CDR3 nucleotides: TGTGCCAGCAGTTCCCGGACTAGCGGGGGCCCAGAGACCCAGTACTTC. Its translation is CASSSRTSGGPETQYF.

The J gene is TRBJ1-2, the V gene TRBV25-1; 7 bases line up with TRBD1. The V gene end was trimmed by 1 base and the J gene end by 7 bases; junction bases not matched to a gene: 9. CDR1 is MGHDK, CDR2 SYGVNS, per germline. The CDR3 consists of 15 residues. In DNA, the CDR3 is TGTGCCAGCAGTGAATCTGGAGGGGGCGAAGGTGGCTACACCTTC. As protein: CASSESGGGEGGYTF.

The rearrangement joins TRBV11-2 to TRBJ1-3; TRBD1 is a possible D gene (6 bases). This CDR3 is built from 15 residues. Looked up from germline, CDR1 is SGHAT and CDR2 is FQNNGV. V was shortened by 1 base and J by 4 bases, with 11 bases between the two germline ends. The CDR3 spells CASSLVGAEGNTIYF. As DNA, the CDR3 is TGTGCCAGCAGCTTAGTGGGGGCAGAGGGAAACACCATATATTTT.

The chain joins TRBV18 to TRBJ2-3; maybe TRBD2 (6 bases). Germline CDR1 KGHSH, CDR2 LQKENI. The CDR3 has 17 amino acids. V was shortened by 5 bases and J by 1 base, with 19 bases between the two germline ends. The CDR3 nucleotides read TGTGCCAGCTCAGCCCACGTCACGGGAGTTGGCACAGATACGCAGTATTTT. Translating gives CASSAHVTGVGTDTQYF. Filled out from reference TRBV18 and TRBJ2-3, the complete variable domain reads NAGVMQNPRHLVRRRGQEARLRCSPMKGHSHVYWYRQLPEEGLKFMVYLQKENIIDESGMPKERFSAEFPKEGPSILRIQQVVRGDSAAYFCASSAHVTGVGTDTQYFGPGTRLTVL.

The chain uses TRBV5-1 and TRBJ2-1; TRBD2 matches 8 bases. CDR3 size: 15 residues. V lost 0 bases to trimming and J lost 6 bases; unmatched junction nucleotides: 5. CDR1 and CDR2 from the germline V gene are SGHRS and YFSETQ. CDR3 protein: CASSLAVGRANEQFF. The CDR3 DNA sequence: TGCGCCAGCAGCTTGGCTGTCGGGAGGGCCAATGAGCAGTTCTTC.

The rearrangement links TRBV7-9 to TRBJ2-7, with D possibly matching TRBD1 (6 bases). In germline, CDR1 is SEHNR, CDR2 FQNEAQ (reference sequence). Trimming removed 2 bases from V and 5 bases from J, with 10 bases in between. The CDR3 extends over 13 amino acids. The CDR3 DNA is TGTGCCAGCAGCTTAAGGGGGACCGACGAGCAGTACTTC. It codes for CASSLRGTDEQYF. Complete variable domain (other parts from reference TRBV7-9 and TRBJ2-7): DTGVSQNPRHKITKRGQNVTFRCDPISEHNRLYWYRQTLGQGPEFLTYFQNEAQLEKSRLLSDRFSAERPKGSFSTLEIQRTEQGDSAMYLCASSLRGTDEQYFGPGTRLTVT.